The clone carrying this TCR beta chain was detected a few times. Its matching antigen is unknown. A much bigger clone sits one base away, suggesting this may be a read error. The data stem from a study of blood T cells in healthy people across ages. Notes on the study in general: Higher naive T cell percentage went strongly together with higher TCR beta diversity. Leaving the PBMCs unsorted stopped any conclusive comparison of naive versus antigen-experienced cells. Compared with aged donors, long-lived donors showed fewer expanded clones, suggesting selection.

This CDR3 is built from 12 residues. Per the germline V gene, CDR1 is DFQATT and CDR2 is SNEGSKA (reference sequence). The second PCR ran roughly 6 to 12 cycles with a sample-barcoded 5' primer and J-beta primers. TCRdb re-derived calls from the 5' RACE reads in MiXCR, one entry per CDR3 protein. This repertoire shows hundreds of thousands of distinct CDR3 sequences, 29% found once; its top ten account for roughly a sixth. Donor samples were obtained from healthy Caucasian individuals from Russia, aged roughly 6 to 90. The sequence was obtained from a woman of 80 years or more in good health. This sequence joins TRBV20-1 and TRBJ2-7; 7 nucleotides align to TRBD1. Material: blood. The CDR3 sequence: CRARQGPYEQYF. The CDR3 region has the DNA TGCAGGGCACGACAGGGTCCCTACGAGCAGTACTTC.